The 12 T cell receptor beta chains below were found in one sample sequenced in a study of sequential checkpoint blockade in melanoma. Here immunoSEQ multiplex PCR was the method, and the copy in TCRdb shows in-frame clones only, minus some. This sample yields some 6,900 clones, of which 50% to 75% are seen a single time; 8% to 9% belongs to the top ten. As for treatment: randomized to nivolumab then ipilimumab (arm A) or the reverse (arm B). The sequences come from CD8+ T cells sorted from blood (inferred from file names), collected from a patient given nivolumab and ipilimumab in sequence. The receptors stem from a human donor with melanoma.

V gene TRBV6-4 combines with J gene TRBJ2-7; 11 bases are shared with TRBD1. Per the germline V gene, CDR1 is MRHNA and CDR2 is SNTAGT. Germline trimming cut 2 bases from V and 0 bases from J; bases unmatched to any gene: 18. CDR3 size: 21 residues. CDR3 residues: CASSDAPDPPGQGDPSYEQYF. The DNA of the CDR3 is TGTGCCAGCAGTGACGCCCCAGATCCCCCGGGACAGGGGGATCCCTCCTACGAGCAGTACTTC.

The chain combines TRBV4-1 with TRBJ1-2, with D tentatively TRBD1 (5 bases). The V gene's germline CDR1 is MGHRA and CDR2 YSYEKL. The CDR3 runs 14 residues. Trimming removed 5 bases at V and 3 bases at J, with 13 bases between. The CDR3 nucleotides read TGCGCCAGCAGCTTACAGGTAGTTGACTATGGCTACACCTTC. Residues: CASSLQVVDYGYTF.

This chain links TRBV11-2 with TRBJ2-7; 9 bases are a match to TRBD2. The CDR3 is 16 residues long. The germline V gene encodes CDR1 SGHAT and CDR2 FQNNGV. V was clipped by 1 base and J by 0 bases; unmatched bases: 4. In nucleotides, the CDR3 is TGTGCCAGCAGCTTAGGGGGTAGCGGGAGCTCCTACGAGCAGTACTTC. It specifies CASSLGGSGSSYEQYF.

This clone was seen a few times. This sequence joins TRBV27 and TRBJ1-5; no firm D call. Trimming took 4 bases from V and 0 from J, leaving 13 bases between them. The CDR3 totals 16 residues. Germline V gene data show CDR1 as MNHEY and CDR2 as SMNVEV (reference sequence). The CDR3: CASSSDMQASNQPQHF. Written as DNA, the CDR3 is TGTGCCAGCAGTTCCGACATGCAGGCTAGCAATCAGCCCCAGCATTTT.

The chain joins TRBV7-9 to TRBJ2-7; 7 bases fit TRBD2. This CDR3 is built from 16 residues. Germline CDR1 reads SEHNR; CDR2 reads FQNEAQ (reference sequence). J was trimmed by 5 bases and V by 1 base; bases with no gene match: 11. The CDR3 is CASSLVGGGSRDEQYF. The DNA of the CDR3 is TGTGCCAGCAGCTTAGTTGGGGGGGGGTCCCGGGACGAGCAGTACTTC.

Only a few counts were recorded for this clone. This chain links TRBV5-1 with TRBJ1-2; 9 bases map to TRBD1. This CDR3 spans 15 amino acids. CDR1 and CDR2 from the germline V gene are SGHRS and YFSETQ. Unmatched junction bases numbered 10, after V lost 6 bases and J lost 4 bases. CDR3 sequence: CASKDMGQGIYGYTF. The CDR3 bases are TGCGCCAGCAAGGATATGGGACAGGGAATCTATGGCTACACCTTC.

The CDR3 sequence: CATSRVTGANQPQHF. The CDR3 nucleotides read TGTGCCACCAGCAGAGTAACAGGGGCTAATCAGCCCCAGCATTTT. The rearrangement uses TRBV15 and TRBJ1-5; 7 bases align to TRBD1. The CDR3 is 15 residues long. J lost 4 bases, V lost 1 base, and 4 bases had no gene match. Germline CDR1 is LNHNV and CDR2 is YYDKDF (reference sequence).

The sample holds one count of this clone. This chain joins TRBV28 and TRBJ2-7; 7 bases line up with TRBD2. The V segment lost 4 bases and the J segment 0 bases; nucleotides outside the gene matches: 6. CDR1 is MDHEN, CDR2 SYDVKM, per germline. This CDR3 is 15 amino acids long. In nucleotides, the CDR3 is TGTGCCAGCAGTTCGCTTGGGACTAACTCCTACGAGCAGTACTTC. Translation gives CASSSLGTNSYEQYF. The full variable domain, completed using reference TRBV28 and TRBJ2-7, is DVKVTQSSRYLVKRTGEKVFLECVQDMDHENMFWYRQDPGLGLRLIYFSYDVKMKEKGDIPEGYSVSREKKERFSLILESASTNQTSMYLCASSSLGTNSYEQYFGPGTRLTVT.

J is TRBJ2-7 and V is TRBV9; a possible D gene is TRBD2 (5 bases). V was clipped by 4 bases and J by 2 bases, with 10 bases between them. CDR3 length: 13 residues. Germline loops: CDR1 SGDLS, CDR2 YYNGEE. This chain's CDR3 is CASSSSTAYEQYF. Here the CDR3 DNA reads TGTGCCAGCAGCTCTAGCACGGCCTACGAGCAGTACTTC.

The V call is TRBV15, the J call TRBJ2-1, with D tentatively TRBD2 (6 bases). Germline V lookup: CDR1 LNHNV, CDR2 YYDKDF (reference sequence). The CDR3 length is 18 residues. V was clipped by 2 bases and J by 0 bases, with 17 bases between them. Written as DNA, the CDR3 is TGTGCCACCAGCAGAAGAGGTGGATCCGGGAGCTCCTACAATGAGCAGTTCTTC. Translated, it gives CATSRRGGSGSSYNEQFF.

This clone was found a few times. This rearrangement joins TRBV19 to TRBJ1-3; unclear D gene. Trimming cost V 3 bases and J 4 bases, with 13 bases left between them. Germline CDR1 and CDR2: LNHDA and SQIVND (reference sequence). The CDR3 sequence is 15 residues long. The CDR3 spells CASSIQVYSGNTIYF. Here the CDR3 DNA reads TGTGCCAGTAGTATCCAGGTCTACAGCGGAAACACCATATATTTT.

By proportion, this clone is medium-sized. The chain links TRBV7-9 to TRBJ1-1, with D possibly being TRBD1 (5 bases). CDR1 and CDR2 from the germline V gene are SEHNR and FQNEAQ (reference sequence). The length of the CDR3 is 11 residues. Trimming left V 3 bases short and J 8 bases short, with 7 bases between. CDR3 nucleotides: TGTGCCAGCAGCTTTGGACAAGAAGCTTTCTTT. Amino acids: CASSFGQEAFF.